These T cell receptor beta chains were read from a single sample in a study of PD-L1 blockade in urothelial cancer. Repertoires were generated with immunoSEQ multiplex PCR, while TCRdb's copy carries only in-frame clones and drops some. The sample includes tens of thousands of clones, roughly 84% of them seen just once. Sequenced material: PBMCs, taken around atezolizumab (anti-PD-L1) treatment. The receptors here all came from a man between 60 and 70 years old with urothelial cancer. Each CDR3 is given with its conserved first and last residue. The D gene is left open where the match is weak. Expanded clones get a size class; other rows say once, few or many, or leave the size out.

j_call v_call clone_size d_call cdr3_nt cdr3_aa
TRBJ2-3 TRBV4-2 - TRBD2 TGTGCCAGCAGCCAAGAGGGCCTAGCGGGAGTTGTAGATACGCAGTATTTT CASSQEGLAGVVDTQYF
TRBJ1-4 TRBV5-1 - TRBD1 TGCGCCAGCAGCTTGGGGGACAGGGGATATGAAAAACTGTTTTTT CASSLGDRGYEKLFF
TRBJ2-7 TRBV28 - - TGTGCCACATTCCCGGACAGAAACTCCTACGAGCAGTACTTC CATFPDRNSYEQYF
TRBJ1-1 TRBV14 - - TGTGCCAGCAGCCGGTCAGGGAACACTGAAGCTTTCTTT CASSRSGNTEAFF
TRBJ2-1 TRBV11-2 - - TGTGCCAGCAGCGCTAGCTCGTTTTGGAATGAGCAGTTCTTC CASSASSFWNEQFF
TRBJ2-5 TRBV5-1 few TRBD1 TGCGCCAGCAGCTTGGGTGGGACAGAGGAGACCCAGTACTTC CASSLGGTEETQYF
TRBJ2-7 TRBV9 - - TGTGCCAGCAGCGTCGGGACTGGGCTCTCCTACGAGCAGTACTTC CASSVGTGLSYEQYF
TRBJ1-1 TRBV9 - - TGTGCCAGCAGCGGAAGGGACAACAGCGGATCGGACACTGAAGCTTTCTTT CASSGRDNSGSDTEAFF
TRBJ2-4 TRBV29-1 - - TGCAGCGTTCGAGGAGCGGAGATGGGAAACATTCAGTACTTC CSVRGAEMGNIQYF
TRBJ2-3 TRBV4-2 - TRBD2 TGTGCCAGCAGCCAAGTCGGGACTAGCGGGAGTTCCCCTCCCACAGATACGCAGTATTTT CASSQVGTSGSSPPTDTQYF
TRBJ2-7 TRBV19 - - TGTGCCAGTAGTATACCGGGACTTTCCTACGAGCAGTACTTC CASSIPGLSYEQYF
TRBJ2-3 TRBV28 - TRBD2 TGTGCCAGCAGTTTGGTAGTGGGACTAGCGGAATTCACAGATACGCAGTATTTT CASSLVVGLAEFTDTQYF
TRBJ1-5 TRBV5-1 - - TGCGCCAGCAGCCCGGATACAGGCTCCCCTCAGCCCCAGCATTTT CASSPDTGSPQPQHF